This T cell receptor (beta chain) was captured by sequencing in a study of T cell responses to AZD1222 COVID-19 vaccine. Profiled with immunoSEQ multiplex PCR; TCRdb holds only in-frame clones, not every one. The sample shows about 56,000 clones, over 75% of them seen only once. The CDR3 covers 13 residues. From germline, CDR1 is ENHRY and CDR2 SYGVKD. About this clone: The junction departs from the called germline gene at one end, perhaps through a read error.

The chain combines TRBV10-3 with TRBJ2-7; 9 nucleotides line up with TRBD1. The specimen was peripheral blood, collected on day 0 of AZD1222 vaccination. The clonotype was recovered from an adult in good health. The CDR3 nucleotides read TGTGCCATCAGTGAGCATCAACTGGGACAGGGAAACTTC. Amino acid sequence: CAISEHQLGQGNF.